A single sample is the source of the 20 T cell receptor beta chains below, sequenced in a study of blood T cell repertoires in COVID-19. The assay was immunoSEQ multiplex PCR, and TCRdb's table has in-frame clones only and misses some. The data hold about 190,000 clones, with 80% to 90% observed a single time. The source material was peripheral blood. The source of these receptors is a man aged 25 to 45 with acute or convalescent COVID-19.

The chain combines TRBV30 with TRBJ1-6; D call uncertain. V was pared by 4 bases and J by 9 bases, with 16 bases between. Germline V lookup: CDR1 GTSNPN, CDR2 SVGIG (reference sequence). The CDR3 length is 14 residues. The CDR3 region has the DNA TGTGCCTGGACAAGACTGAGAGGAGGTTCACCCCTCCACTTT. It codes for CAWTRLRGGSPLHF.

This clone occurred once. The chain combines TRBV19 with TRBJ2-2; 9 positions agree with TRBD1. The V gene's germline CDR1 is LNHDA and CDR2 SQIVND (reference sequence). The CDR3 loop spans 15 amino acids. After removal of 5 bases from V and 5 bases from J, the junction contained 6 bases not matched to a gene. This CDR3 reads CASSLGQGTTGELFF. CDR3 coding DNA: TGTGCCAGTAGTTTGGGACAGGGAACGACCGGGGAGCTGTTTTTT. The full variable domain, completed using reference TRBV19 and TRBJ2-2, is DGGITQSPKYLFRKEGQNVTLSCEQNLNHDAMYWYRQDPGQGLRLIYYSQIVNDFQKGDIAEGYSVSREKKESFPLTVTSAQKNPTAFYLCASSLGQGTTGELFFGEGSRLTVL.

The rearrangement joins TRBV28 to TRBJ1-1; no clear D. Trimming stripped 6 bases from V and 5 bases from J, with 13 bases between. CDR1 MDHEN and CDR2 SYDVKM come from the germline V gene. The CDR3 covers 13 residues. The CDR3 spells CASREFRGTEAFF. The CDR3, as DNA: TGTGCCAGCAGGGAATTTCGGGGTACTGAAGCTTTCTTT.

The chain uses TRBV18 and TRBJ1-2; D not certain. CDR1 and CDR2 from the germline V gene are KGHSH and LQKENI. The CDR3 totals 16 residues. Trimming removed 2 bases from V and 2 bases from J, with 15 bases in between. The CDR3 region is CASSPDKGWRNYGYTF. DNA of the CDR3: TGTGCCAGCTCACCAGATAAAGGATGGAGAAACTATGGCTACACCTTC.

The V call is TRBV6-5, the J call TRBJ2-7; a weak D match, TRBD1 (5 bases). Germline V gene data show CDR1 as MNHEY and CDR2 as SVGAGI. The CDR3 sequence is 13 residues long. CDR3 region: CANIPDNHYEQYF. CDR3 DNA: TGTGCTAACATACCGGACAACCACTACGAGCAGTACTTC.

The V and J genes are TRBV6-2 or TRBV6-3 and TRBJ2-3, with 9 bases matching TRBD1. This CDR3 comprises 13 residues. CDR1 and CDR2 from the germline V gene are MNHEY and SVGEGT. With V trimmed by 0 bases and J by 15 bases, 7 bases remained unmatched. The CDR3 protein is CASSYSRDRVFYF. The DNA for the CDR3 is TGTGCCAGCAGTTACTCGCGGGACAGGGTCTTTTATTTT.

The J gene is TRBJ1-2, the V gene TRBV7-3; 8 nucleotides agree with TRBD1. Germline CDR1 reads SGHTA; CDR2 reads FQGTGA. With 1 base clipped from V and 1 base from J, the junction kept 23 bases outside the gene matches. The length of the CDR3 is 22 residues. CDR3 nucleotide sequence: TGTGCCAGCAGCTTAAGACCACCTCAACTACAACAGGGGGGACTACTTAACTATGGCTACACCTTC. Its protein product is CASSLRPPQLQQGGLLNYGYTF. The entire variable domain, with the rest obtained from reference TRBV7-3 and TRBJ1-2, is as follows: GAGVSQTPSNKVTEKGKYVELRCDPISGHTALYWYRQSLGQGPEFLIYFQGTGAADDSGLPNDRFFAVRPEGSVSTLKIQRTERGDSAVYLCASSLRPPQLQQGGLLNYGYTFGSGTRLTVV.

This rearrangement joins TRBV4-2 to TRBJ1-5; D is unclear. This CDR3 is 15 amino acids long. V shed 7 bases and J shed 6 bases, with 19 bases lying between them. The germline V gene has CDR1 LGHNA and CDR2 YNFKEQ. CDR3 bases: TGTGCCAGCACCGCAAGTCCGGGTATAGGTCAGCCCCAGCATTTT. It is translated as CASTASPGIGQPQHF.

The rearrangement links TRBV30 to TRBJ1-6, with D perhaps TRBD1 (5 bases). V was trimmed by 0 bases and J by 13 bases, leaving 10 bases between them. Germline CDR1 reads GTSNPN; CDR2 reads SVGIG (reference sequence). The CDR3 is 12 amino acids. CDR3 region: CAWSVLQGPLHF. The DNA of the CDR3 is TGTGCCTGGAGTGTACTGCAGGGCCCCCTCCACTTT.

The table lists this clone with a count of one. The J gene is TRBJ1-2, the V gene TRBV18; the D is unclear. This CDR3 contains 15 residues. Germline V gene data show CDR1 as KGHSH and CDR2 as LQKENI. V dropped 5 bases and J dropped 3 bases, with 16 bases sitting between them. The CDR3 DNA reads as TGTGCCAGCTCAGAGGCCAGTGAAGTATACTATGGCTACACCTTC. Its protein product is CASSEASEVYYGYTF.

The V gene is TRBV19, the J gene TRBJ1-4, with 8 positions matching TRBD1. This CDR3 comprises 13 residues. Germline V gene data show CDR1 as LNHDA and CDR2 as SQIVND (reference sequence). V shed 9 bases and J 4 bases; nucleotides not matched to a gene: 4. The CDR3 sequence is CASLGQGNEKLFF. The CDR3 DNA is TGTGCCAGCCTCGGACAGGGTAATGAAAAACTGTTTTTT.

The chain couples TRBV4-1 to TRBJ2-4, with 14 bases fitting TRBD2. The trim removed 1 base at V and 1 base at J, leaving 3 bases unmatched. The germline V gene encodes CDR1 MGHRA and CDR2 YSYEKL. The CDR3 is 18 amino acids. The CDR3 DNA is TGCGCCAGCAGCCAAGGACTAGCGGGGGGGCAGGCCAAAAACATTCAGTACTTC. This codes for CASSQGLAGGQAKNIQYF.

V usage is TRBV24-1 and J usage is TRBJ2-5; 8 nucleotides align to TRBD1. Per germline, CDR1 KGHDR and CDR2 SFDVKD. This CDR3 contains 15 residues. V gave up 2 bases and J gave up 5 bases; unmatched junction bases: 6. CDR3 sequence (DNA): TGTGCCACCAGTGATTCAGGACAGGGAATGGAGACCCAGTACTTC. Translation: CATSDSGQGMETQYF.

CDR3 protein: CASSPFRAGLGHNEQFF. For the CDR3, the DNA is TGTGCCAGCTCACCTTTTCGAGCGGGGTTAGGTCACAATGAGCAGTTCTTC. The chain couples TRBV18 to TRBJ2-1; 7 nucleotides agree with TRBD2. The CDR3 is made up of 17 amino acids. Germline V gene sequence: CDR1 KGHSH, CDR2 LQKENI. V was clipped by 3 bases and J by 5 bases; unmatched bases: 13.

The rearrangement uses TRBV5-1 and TRBJ2-6; 9 bases fit TRBD2. J lost 0 bases, V lost 4 bases, and 8 bases had no gene match. CDR1 is SGHRS and CDR2 is YFSETQ in the germline V gene. This CDR3 is 18 amino acids long. The CDR3 DNA follows: TGCGCCAGCAGCCTGTGGACTAGCGAAAGCTCTGGGGCCAACGTCCTGACTTTC. As protein: CASSLWTSESSGANVLTF.

The CDR3 reads CASSLAWGRGYNTGELFF. CDR3 DNA sequence: TGTGCCAGCAGCTTAGCCTGGGGCAGGGGGTATAACACCGGGGAGCTGTTTTTT. The chain recombines TRBV7-8 with TRBJ2-2; TRBD1 matches 7 bases. Unmatched junction bases numbered 9, after V lost 0 bases and J lost 2 bases. The CDR3 spans 18 residues. The germline CDR1 and CDR2 sequences are SGHVS and FQNEAQ.

V and J are TRBV6-5 and TRBJ1-6; 7 nucleotides match TRBD1. Germline CDR1 reads MNHEY; CDR2 reads SVGAGI. The CDR3 is made up of 13 amino acids. The ends lost 7 bases at V and 17 bases at J; junction bases unmatched: 14. CDR3 in DNA: TGTGCCAGCATTGCTTATGGACAGGCGTCCTTCCACTTT. As protein: CASIAYGQASFHF.

V is TRBV3-1 (or the pseudogene TRBV3-2) and J is TRBJ1-2, with 7 bases lining up with TRBD1. The CDR3 has 13 amino acids. The J segment lost 8 bases and the V segment lost 2 bases, leaving 5 bases of the junction unmatched. From germline, CDR1 is LGHDT and CDR2 YNNKEL (reference sequence). The CDR3 DNA sequence: TGTGCCAGCAGCCAAACAGGGGTTTTAGGCTACACCTTC. Translated: CASSQTGVLGYTF.

This clone was found once. The genes are TRBV5-5 and TRBJ2-3; TRBD2 is a possible D gene (7 bases). The germline V and J ends were trimmed by 4 bases and 0 bases, with 15 bases remaining between them. The CDR3 is 16 amino acids. The germline V gene encodes CDR1 SGHKS and CDR2 YYEKEE (reference sequence). The CDR3 reads CASSLWGGTSTDTQYF. The CDR3 coding sequence is TGTGCCAGCAGCCTTTGGGGGGGCACCAGCACAGATACGCAGTATTTT.

V gene TRBV5-1 combines with J gene TRBJ2-3; 13 nucleotides agree with TRBD2. The V gene's germline CDR1 is SGHRS and CDR2 YFSETQ. The trim removed 0 bases at V and 2 bases at J, leaving 3 bases unmatched. The CDR3 has 17 residues. The CDR3 spells CASSLGGLAGFTDTQYF. CDR3 DNA: TGCGCCAGCAGCTTGGGGGGACTAGCGGGGTTCACAGATACGCAGTATTTT.